These 23 T cell receptor beta chains were all obtained from the same sample, sequenced in a study of monozygotic twins with inflammatory bowel disease. With the 5' RACE reads reprocessed, TCRdb shows one record per CDR3 protein and no DNA. Recorded here are a few hundred thousand distinct CDR3 sequences; the top ten clones represent over 5.5%. The sample comprised blood. The receptors stem from a human donor with ulcerative colitis or Crohn's disease, or a healthy co-twin of an affected twin (not recorded which).

The genes are TRBV20-1 and TRBJ2-7. The CDR3 has 14 amino acids. The germline V gene has CDR1 DFQATT and CDR2 SNEGSKA (reference sequence). The chain's CDR3 is CSASASGAAYEQYF.

This chain links TRBV7-9 with TRBJ2-7. This CDR3 is built from 13 residues. Germline lookup yields CDR1 SEHNR and CDR2 FQNEAQ (reference sequence). The CDR3 region is CASSLAVAYEQYF.

This rearrangement joins TRBV30 to TRBJ1-5. This CDR3 is 13 amino acids long. Germline V gene lookup returns CDR1 GTSNPN and CDR2 SVGIG (reference sequence). CDR3 residues: CAWSVGPNQPQHF.

The chain is built from TRBV4-3 and TRBJ2-7; TCRdb reports TRBD1, a call that lacks DNA to check it against. Germline V gene lookup returns CDR1 LGHNA and CDR2 YSLEER. This CDR3 comprises 15 residues. CDR3 sequence: CASSQEWTDSYEQYF.

The chain uses TRBV9 and TRBJ2-3. Germline-derived CDR1 and CDR2 are SGDLS and YYNGEE. This CDR3 is 16 amino acids long. The CDR3 is CASSVGRSSSTDTQYF.

The rearrangement uses TRBV18 and TRBJ1-2; with no DNA, the TCRdb D assignment of TRBD1 cannot be verified. There are 15 residues in the CDR3. Germline V gives CDR1 KGHSH, CDR2 LQKENI. This chain's CDR3 is CASSPGQGRPHGYTF.

J is TRBJ2-1 and V is TRBV20-1. CDR1 is DFQATT and CDR2 is SNEGSKA in the germline V gene (reference sequence). CDR3 length: 14 residues. CDR3 protein: CSATDRGIYNEQFF.

The chain links TRBV12-3 or TRBV12-4 to TRBJ1-1; TCRdb returns TRBD1, unconfirmable since there is no DNA. CDR3 size: 14 residues. The CDR3 here is CASSPDRVQNEAFF.

V is TRBV5-6 and J is TRBJ2-7; no DNA is available, so the TRBD1 call from TCRdb remains unchecked. In germline, CDR1 is SGHDT, CDR2 YYEEEE. The CDR3 is 11 residues long. The CDR3: CASSITGTASF.

The CDR3 reads CASSPRDRGVSNQPQHF. The chain uses TRBV19 and TRBJ1-5; TCRdb returns TRBD1, unconfirmable since there is no DNA. This CDR3 contains 17 residues. The germline V gene has CDR1 LNHDA and CDR2 SQIVND (reference sequence). The full variable domain, with the rest looked up from reference TRBV19 and TRBJ1-5, is DGGITQSPKYLFRKEGQNVTLSCEQNLNHDAMYWYRQDPGQGLRLIYYSQIVNDFQKGDIAEGYSVSREKKESFPLTVTSAQKNPTAFYLCASSPRDRGVSNQPQHFGDGTRLSIL.

The CDR3 sequence is CASSYSRDEQFF. This sequence joins TRBV6-2 or TRBV6-3 and TRBJ2-1. The CDR3 covers 12 residues. CDR1 is MNHEY and CDR2 is SVGEGT in the germline V gene.

The gene calls are TRBV20-1 and TRBJ2-7; the D call from TCRdb, TRBD1, cannot be confirmed without DNA. There are 12 residues in the CDR3. Germline assignment: CDR1 DFQATT and CDR2 SNEGSKA (reference sequence). CDR3 sequence reads: CSADQGEVEQYF.

The chain has TRBV20-1 and TRBJ1-2; TCRdb calls TRBD1, which cannot be checked without DNA. The germline V gene encodes CDR1 DFQATT and CDR2 SNEGSKA (reference sequence). This CDR3 has 14 amino acids. The CDR3 sequence is CSAPYLGQGYGYTF.

The J gene is TRBJ2-5, the V gene TRBV29-1; the TRBD1 assignment by TCRdb is unverifiable without DNA. Germline V gene data show CDR1 as SQVTM and CDR2 as ANQGSEA. The CDR3 consists of 15 residues. The CDR3 region is CSGQVTGAIQETQYF.

V usage is TRBV12-3 or TRBV12-4 and J usage is TRBJ2-7; the TCRdb D gene call, TRBD2, has no DNA to confirm it. The CDR3 is 14 amino acids. The CDR3 loop reads CASSFGPPPYEQYF.

The gene calls are TRBV5-1 and TRBJ2-1. Per germline, CDR1 SGHRS and CDR2 YFSETQ. The CDR3 has 12 amino acids. The CDR3 loop is CASSPQYNEQFF.

CDR3: CSLKRDLATDTQYF. This chain joins TRBV29-1 and TRBJ2-3; TCRdb gives TRBD1 as the D gene, but with no DNA this cannot be confirmed. Germline assignment: CDR1 SQVTM and CDR2 ANQGSEA. This CDR3 region has 14 residues.

The chain combines TRBV2 with TRBJ2-3. This CDR3 has 13 amino acids. CDR1 and CDR2 (germline): SNHLY, FYNNEI. The chain's CDR3 is CASSEDAGKWQYF.

The chain carries TRBV24-1 and TRBJ2-3; without DNA, the TCRdb call of TRBD1 cannot be checked. The CDR3 extends over 17 amino acids. Germline CDR1 reads KGHDR; CDR2 reads SFDVKD. The CDR3 loop is CATSDSAGTGITDTQYF.

The rearrangement uses TRBV5-1 and TRBJ2-5; checking the TCRdb D call of TRBD1 is not possible without DNA. Germline loops: CDR1 SGHRS, CDR2 YFSETQ. The CDR3 contains 14 residues. CDR3 sequence reads: CASSLRALRETQYF.

The chain is built from TRBV9 and TRBJ1-2. The CDR3 consists of 14 residues. CDR1 and CDR2 from the germline V gene are SGDLS and YYNGEE. The CDR3 protein is CASSPTGGLFGYTF.

The chain combines TRBV7-3 with TRBJ1-3. CDR3 size: 15 residues. Germline V gives CDR1 SGHTA, CDR2 FQGTGA. This CDR3 reads CASSSSAIPGNTIYF.

The CDR3 is CASRPRDAGTDTQYF. This chain connects TRBV5-5 to TRBJ2-3; TCRdb proposes TRBD1, but this gene call is untestable without DNA. The CDR3 has 15 amino acids. Germline loops: CDR1 SGHKS, CDR2 YYEKEE (reference sequence).